The 5 T cell receptor beta chains below come from one sample, sequenced in a study of blood T cell repertoires in COVID-19. TCRdb's copy holds only in-frame clones and misses some; the assay was immunoSEQ multiplex PCR. Among some 400,000 clones listed, around 87% were seen once. Sample: PBMCs or T cells enriched from blood (not recorded which). These receptors were taken from a man in his thirties or forties who had recovered from COVID-19.

V and J are TRBV19 and TRBJ1-4, with 9 bases fitting TRBD1. Germline V gene sequence: CDR1 LNHDA, CDR2 SQIVND (reference sequence). There are 15 residues in the CDR3. V gave up 6 bases and J gave up 5 bases; unmatched junction bases: 7. CDR3 DNA sequence: TGTGCCAGTAGCACCTACAGGGGGCGGAATGAAAAACTGTTTTTT. Amino acid sequence: CASSTYRGRNEKLFF.

The chain joins TRBV5-6 to TRBJ2-3; 13 bases fit TRBD2. The ends lost 4 bases at V and 4 bases at J; junction bases unmatched: 3. CDR3 size: 15 residues. Germline-derived CDR1 and CDR2 are SGHDT and YYEEEE. For the CDR3, the DNA is TGTGCCAGCAGCGTCGGGACTAGCGGGGCAGATACGCAGTATTTT. This translates into CASSVGTSGADTQYF.

The chain employs TRBV2 and TRBJ1-1; a weak D match, TRBD1 (5 bases). Germline V gives CDR1 SNHLY, CDR2 FYNNEI. V lost 5 bases and J 9 bases, leaving 13 bases between the germline ends. The CDR3 runs 12 residues. CDR3 in amino acids: CASSREGAQAFF. In DNA form, the CDR3 reads TGTGCCAGCAGTAGGGAAGGGGCGCAAGCTTTCTTT.

The chain is built from TRBV27 and TRBJ2-7; TRBD1 matches 9 bases. Unmatched junction bases numbered 6, after V lost 2 bases and J lost 4 bases. CDR1 and CDR2 (germline): MNHEY, SMNVEV (reference sequence). This CDR3 region has 15 residues. The CDR3 loop is CASSLLAGTGYEQYF. The CDR3, as DNA: TGTGCCAGCAGTTTACTGGCCGGGACAGGGTACGAGCAGTACTTC.

The rearrangement joins TRBV6-5 to TRBJ1-1, with D perhaps TRBD1 (6 bases). This CDR3 has 13 amino acids. Germline lookup yields CDR1 MNHEY and CDR2 SVGAGI. Trimming removed 5 bases at V and 1 base at J, with 8 bases between. CDR3 amino acids: CASSRQENTEAFF. As DNA, the CDR3 is TGTGCCAGCAGTCGACAGGAGAACACTGAAGCTTTCTTT.